What follows are 31 T cell receptor gamma chains derived from one specimen sequenced in a study of γδ T cells in repeated Plasmodium falciparum infection. TCRdb fed the multiplex PCR reads into CATT to redo clone calling. Of roughly 27,000 gamma-chain clones in the sample, less than 3.5% were seen once. Gammadelta T cells were flow-sorted from PBMC into Vgamma9/Vdelta2+ and Vdelta2-negative populations for bulk analysis. Source material: gamma-delta T cells from blood. The origin of the receptors is a pool of human donors (malaria-infected and uninfected, not separated).

A note on this clone: TCRdb lists the protein of a much larger clone for this DNA, which differs at residue 6, so this is likely a read error; the protein given here is translated from the DNA itself. The chain employs TRGV9 and TRGJP. TCRdb supplies no J gene; here it was assigned by aligning the nucleotide sequence to germline. The J segment lost 4 bases and the V segment lost 2 bases, leaving 8 bases of the junction unmatched. The CDR3 contains 18 residues. Germline V gene data show CDR1 as GITISATS and CDR2 as ISYDGTV (reference sequence). This chain's CDR3 is CALWEGLTQELGKKIKVF. DNA for the CDR3: TGTGCCTTGTGGGAGGGTCTTACCCAAGAGTTGGGCAAAAAAATCAAGGTATTT.

This clone was seen only a few times. The protein in TCRdb stems from a much larger clone and differs at residue 15 from this DNA's translation, likely a read error; here the protein is translated from the DNA. Called V gene: TRGV9; the J gene was not called. This CDR3 has 17 residues. CDR1 GITISATS and CDR2 ISYDGTV come from the germline V gene (reference sequence). The CDR3 coding sequence is TGTGCCTTGTGGGCTCTCATAACCGGGTTGGGCAAAAAAATCGAGGTATTT. As protein: CALWALITGLGKKIEVF.

This clone appeared many times. A much larger clonotype is one base distant, so this may be a read error. In the same sample, other DNA sequences code for this CDR3. This rearrangement joins TRGV9 to TRGJ1 or TRGJ2. Germline lookup yields CDR1 GITISATS and CDR2 ISYDGTV (reference sequence). V was clipped by 0 bases and J by 2 bases; unmatched bases: 1. This CDR3 is built from 13 residues. The CDR3 spells CALWEVYYYKKLF. In DNA form, the CDR3 reads TGTGCCTTGTGGGAGGTGTATTATTATAAGAAACTCTTT.

Details on this clone: The protein that TCRdb holds for this DNA derives from a much larger clone and differs from the translated DNA at residue 13, which likely indicates a read error; the protein shown here is translated from the DNA. The V gene is TRGV9, the J gene TRGJP. TCRdb is silent on the J gene; assignment here came from matching the DNA to germline. CDR1 and CDR2 (germline): GITISATS, ISYDGTV (reference sequence). The CDR3 runs 19 residues. CDR3 nucleotide sequence: TGTGCCTGCAGCGGGAGTATAAGGGGAGGCGAGTTGGACAAAAAAATCAAGGTATTT. Its translation: CACSGSIRGGELDKKIKVF.

This clone came up many times. A read error likely explains why the TCRdb protein, taken from a much larger clone, differs from this DNA's translation at residue 4; the protein shown is translated from the DNA. The chain carries TRGV9 and TRGJ1 or TRGJ2. The CDR3 extends over 11 amino acids. The V gene's germline CDR1 is GITISATS and CDR2 ISYDGTV (reference sequence). With V trimmed by 9 bases and J by 4 bases, 6 bases remained unmatched. The CDR3, as DNA: TGTGCCTTGCGGACCTATTATAAGAAACTCTTT. Protein product: CALRTYYKKLF.

This clone has only a few counts. This DNA translates differently at residue 10 from the TCRdb protein, which is that of a much larger clone; a read error is likely, and the protein shown is the DNA's own translation. This chain uses TRGV9 with TRGJ1 or TRGJ2. TCRdb is silent on the J gene; assignment here came from matching the DNA to germline. The length of the CDR3 is 14 residues. Germline-derived CDR1 and CDR2 are GITISATS and ISYDGTV (reference sequence). The CDR3 region is CALWEPKTYDKKLF. CDR3 DNA: TGTGCCTTGTGGGAGCCGAAGACTTATGATAAGAAACTCTTT.

This clone has only a few counts. One base separates it from a far larger clone, so it is likely a read error. Distinct nucleotide sequences in the sample also encode this CDR3. The chain has TRGV9 and TRGJ1 or TRGJ2. No J segment appears in TCRdb, so it was assigned here by matching the sequence to germline. CDR3 length equals 15 residues. The germline gives CDR1 GITISATS, CDR2 ISYDGTV (reference sequence). This CDR3 reads CALWEAPRFYYKKLF. The CDR3 bases are TGTGCCCTGTGGGAGGCCCCACGGTTTTATTATAAGAAACTCTTT.

This clone was seen many times. TCRdb's protein for this DNA is that of a much larger clone and differs from the translation at residue 5, likely a read error; the protein shown is the DNA translation. The sample contains more than one DNA sequence encoding this CDR3. V and J are TRGV2 and TRGJ1 or TRGJ2. V was clipped by 5 bases and J by 2 bases; unmatched bases: 9. CDR1 is EGSNGY, CDR2 YDSYNSKV, per germline. The CDR3 is 14 residues long. The CDR3 region is CATWGGFYYYKKLF. The CDR3 coding sequence is TGTGCCACCTGGGGCGGATTTTATTATTATAAGAAACTCTTT.

This clone was counted many times. TCRdb lists a protein that is different at residue 8 from the translated DNA; the protein given here uses the DNA translation. The V and J genes are TRGV3 and TRGJ1 or TRGJ2. Looked up from germline, CDR1 is VTNTFY and CDR2 is YDVSTARD (reference sequence). The J segment lost 3 bases and the V segment lost 0 bases, leaving 5 bases of the junction unmatched. This CDR3 has 14 residues. CDR3 in DNA: TGTGCCACCTGGGACAGGCGATGTTATTATAAGAAACTCTTT. Translated, it gives CATWDRRCYYKKLF.

This clone was counted at least ten times. A read error is likely here: a far larger clone is one base away. This sample includes further DNA sequences coding for the same CDR3. The chain uses TRGV9 and TRGJP. TCRdb gives no J gene; it was assigned here by matching the DNA to germline. CDR3 length equals 15 residues. Looked up from germline, CDR1 is GITISATS and CDR2 is ISYDGTV (reference sequence). The CDR3 DNA reads as TGTGCCTTGTGGTCTCAAGAGTTGGGCAAGAAAATCAAGGTATTT. It translates to CALWSQELGKKIKVF.

Ten or more counts support this clone. TCRdb records a much larger clone's protein for this DNA, with a difference at residue 5 that likely arises from a read error; the protein given is the translation of the DNA. The chain carries TRGV9 and TRGJ1 or TRGJ2. The J gene comes from matching the DNA to germline here; TCRdb lacks it. The CDR3 loop spans 17 amino acids. Germline trimming cut 5 bases from V and 1 base from J; bases unmatched to any gene: 17. CDR1 and CDR2 (germline): GITISATS, ISYDGTV (reference sequence). The CDR3 DNA follows: TGTGCCTTGTGGGGCCAGCCGAACTACACAAATTATTATAAGAAACTCTTT. Translating gives CALWGQPNYTNYYKKLF.

Ten or more counts support this clone. The chain carries TRGV9 and TRGJP1. V shed 0 bases, J shed 5 bases, and the junction held 3 bases outside the gene matches. Per germline, CDR1 GITISATS and CDR2 ISYDGTV (reference sequence). The CDR3 is 14 residues long. This chain's CDR3 is CALWEVLTGWFKIF. The CDR3 region has the DNA TGTGCCTTGTGGGAGGTGCTAACTGGTTGGTTCAAGATATTT.

The chain uses TRGV3 and TRGJ1 or TRGJ2. No J gene was available from TCRdb, and it was assigned here by a germline match of the DNA. V lost 0 bases to trimming and J lost 4 bases; unmatched junction nucleotides: 9. The CDR3 has 15 residues. Germline values: CDR1 VTNTFY, CDR2 YDVSTARD (reference sequence). The chain's CDR3 is CATWDRPLRYYKKLF. For the CDR3, the DNA is TGTGCCACCTGGGACAGGCCGCTACGCTATTATAAGAAACTCTTT.

The sample holds many counts of this clone. The chain joins TRGV3 to TRGJ1 or TRGJ2. There are 12 residues in the CDR3. The junction had 5 bases not matched to a gene; V was cut back by 3 bases and J by 6 bases. Germline V lookup: CDR1 VTNTFY, CDR2 YDVSTARD (reference sequence). The CDR3 region is CATWDVLYKKLF. For the CDR3, the DNA is TGTGCCACCTGGGACGTACTTTATAAGAAACTCTTT.

The sample holds a few counts of this clone. It is likely a read error: a sequence one base away is far more abundant. This CDR3 is also generated by other DNA sequences in the sample. The chain joins TRGV9 to TRGJ1 or TRGJ2. The J gene was missing in TCRdb and was found by matching the end of the DNA to germline. The CDR3 runs 14 residues. Germline V lookup: CDR1 GITISATS, CDR2 ISYDGTV (reference sequence). CDR3 DNA sequence: TGTGCCCTGTGGGAGGTCCCCCATTATTATAAGAAACTCTTT. Translating gives CALWEVPHYYKKLF.

This clone was detected a few times. The TCRdb protein, from a much larger clone, departs from this DNA's translation at residue 6, likely by read error; the protein shown derives from the DNA. The rearrangement links TRGV9 to TRGJ1 or TRGJ2. Assignment of the J gene here rests on matching the DNA to germline, because TCRdb gives none. Per the germline V gene, CDR1 is GITISATS and CDR2 is ISYDGTV (reference sequence). The CDR3 is 11 residues long. V gave up 6 bases and J gave up 6 bases; unmatched junction bases: 5. CDR3 protein: CALWTCYKKLF. The CDR3, as DNA: TGTGCCTTGTGGACCTGTTATAAGAAACTCTTT.

This clone came up many times. The amino acid sequence in TCRdb belongs to a much larger clone and departs from this DNA's translation at residue 5, likely a sequencing read error; the sequence shown is translated from the DNA. The chain recombines TRGV9 with TRGJ1 or TRGJ2. CDR1 is GITISATS and CDR2 is ISYDGTV in the germline V gene (reference sequence). With V trimmed by 5 bases and J by 3 bases, 7 bases remained unmatched. CDR3 length equals 13 residues. CDR3 protein: CALWGAFYYKKLF. The CDR3, as DNA: TGTGCCTTGTGGGGGGCTTTTTATTATAAGAAACTCTTT.

In its sample, this clone was seen many times. TCRdb shows a much larger clone's protein in place of this DNA's translation, and the two differ at residue 3, likely through a read error; the protein shown is translated from the DNA. This chain joins TRGV4 and TRGJ1 or TRGJ2. Germline V gene sequence: CDR1 EGSTGY, CDR2 YDSYTSSV. The CDR3 spans 14 residues. The CDR3 bases are TGTGCCGCCTGGGATGTCCCGAATTATTATAAGAAACTCTTT. Its translation: CAAWDVPNYYKKLF.

This clone was observed at least ten times. It differs at one base from a far larger clone, so likely a read error. The chain has TRGV9 and TRGJP. The J gene was not available in TCRdb and was assigned here by matching the DNA to germline segments. The CDR3 extends over 17 amino acids. Per germline, CDR1 GITISATS and CDR2 ISYDGTV (reference sequence). CDR3 protein: CALWEVHGELGKKIKVF. CDR3 DNA: TGTGCCCTGTGGGAGGTGCACGGAGAGTTGGGCAAAAAAATCAAGGTATTT.

This clone was counted only a few times. This DNA's translation differs at residue 5 from TCRdb's protein, which comes from a much larger clone; a read error is likely, and the protein shown is translated from the DNA. The chain carries TRGV9 and TRGJ1 or TRGJ2. Here the J gene came from matching the DNA to germline, since TCRdb omits it. The CDR3 contains 13 residues. Germline V gene sequence: CDR1 GITISATS, CDR2 ISYDGTV (reference sequence). The CDR3 DNA follows: TGTGCCTTGTGGGGGGTGCCCGGGATTTGGAAACTCTTT. Translated, it gives CALWGVPGIWKLF.

This clone was found many times. The protein that TCRdb holds for this DNA derives from a much larger clone and differs from the translated DNA at residue 6, which likely indicates a read error; the protein shown here is translated from the DNA. The V gene is TRGV3, the J gene TRGJP2. The J gene, missing from TCRdb, was assigned here through DNA to germline matching. Germline assignment: CDR1 VTNTFY and CDR2 YDVSTARD (reference sequence). The CDR3 length is 13 residues. The V and J ends lost 3 bases and 10 bases, in that order; junction bases with no gene match: 8. The CDR3 spells CATWDEWRWIKTF. The CDR3 DNA sequence: TGTGCCACCTGGGACGAGTGGCGTTGGATCAAGACGTTT.

There are many counts of this clone. One end of the junction is discordant with germline, which a read error may explain. This chain connects TRGV2 to TRGJP1. Germline V gene lookup returns CDR1 EGSNGY and CDR2 YDSYNSKV. The CDR3 contains 14 residues. This CDR3 reads CTTWDGRSGWFKIF. The CDR3 DNA reads as TGTACCACCTGGGACGGGAGGTCTGGTTGGTTCAAGATATTT.

There are many counts of this clone. The rearrangement joins TRGV8 to TRGJ1 or TRGJ2. CDR3 length: 14 amino acids. CDR1 and CDR2 from the germline V gene are VENAVY and YDSYNSRV. V lost 3 bases and J lost 4; bases outside the gene matches: 9. CDR3 sequence: CATWDLSGYYKKLF. CDR3 bases: TGTGCCACCTGGGATCTGAGTGGGTATTATAAGAAACTCTTT.

This clone was seen ten or more times. The likely explanation is a read error, given a far larger clone one base away. The DNA is left out, because the CDR3 cannot be placed on it with certainty; the CDR3 is given as TCRdb lists it. The sample carries other DNA sequences with the same CDR3. The V gene is TRGV2; the J gene was not called. The CDR3 adds up to 30 amino acids, both ends counted. Germline CDR1 and CDR2: EGSNGY and YDSYNSKV. This chain's CDR3 is CATWDGAIRNSLAVEQHLLSQVSIGRIQHF.

This clone has more than one count but fewer than ten. This sequence is one base from a far larger clone and is likely a read error. This sample includes further DNA sequences coding for the same CDR3. This chain joins TRGV9 and TRGJ1 or TRGJ2. The J gene is not listed in TCRdb, so it was assigned here from a DNA match to germline. Germline loops: CDR1 GITISATS, CDR2 ISYDGTV (reference sequence). The CDR3 runs to 13 residues. With V trimmed by 0 bases and J by 7 bases, 6 bases remained unmatched. CDR3 in DNA: TGTGCCTTGTGGGAGGTGAGAGGCTATAAGAAACTCTTT. Amino acid sequence: CALWEVRGYKKLF.

This clone was seen a handful of times. The TCRdb record carries a much larger clone's protein, which differs from this DNA's translation at residue 11; a read error is the likely cause, and the protein listed here is the DNA translation. This chain uses TRGV5 with TRGJ1 or TRGJ2. TCRdb offers no J gene call, so here the DNA was matched to germline to obtain one. J was trimmed by 12 bases and V by 0 bases; bases with no gene match: 14. The germline V gene encodes CDR1 VINAFY and CDR2 YDVSNSKD. There are 14 residues in the CDR3. The CDR3 sequence: CATWDRQNRLRKLF. In DNA form, the CDR3 reads TGTGCCACCTGGGACAGGCAAAATCGGTTAAGGAAACTCTTT.

This clone was found a few times. The protein TCRdb gives is from a much larger clone and does not agree with this DNA's translation at residue 4, likely a read error; the protein shown here comes from the DNA. The chain carries TRGV9 and TRGJ1 or TRGJ2. No J gene was available from TCRdb, and it was assigned here by a germline match of the DNA. CDR3 length equals 14 residues. Germline CDR1 is GITISATS and CDR2 is ISYDGTV (reference sequence). The CDR3 is CALCEVLPNYKKLF. In DNA form, the CDR3 reads TGTGCCTTGTGTGAGGTGCTACCGAATTATAAGAAACTCTTT.

A note on this clone: A single base is all that separates this from a far larger clone, so a read error is likely. It is unclear where the CDR3 begins or ends on the DNA, so no DNA is shown, and the CDR3 is as TCRdb lists it. The V gene is TRGV2, but the J gene lacks a call. Germline loops: CDR1 EGSNGY, CDR2 YDSYNSKV. With termini counted, the CDR3 has 28 amino acids. The CDR3: CATWDDRNSLAVEQHLLSQVSIGRIQHF.

This clone was picked up many times. The DNA is left out, because the CDR3 cannot be placed on it with certainty; the CDR3 is given as TCRdb lists it. The V gene call reads TRGV8; no J gene was called. The germline gives CDR1 VENAVY, CDR2 YDSYNSRV. The CDR3 region is 31 residues in length, termini included. CDR3: CATWGPLIIRNSLAVEQHLLSQVSIGRIQHF.

This clone was counted a few times. Only one base separates this from a far larger clonotype, so it likely reflects a read error. The identical CDR3 is also encoded by other nucleotide sequences in the sample. The V gene is TRGV9, the J gene TRGJP. The J gene, left out of TCRdb, was set here by checking the DNA against germline. Germline CDR1 reads GITISATS; CDR2 reads ISYDGTV (reference sequence). V lost 6 bases to trimming and J lost 7 bases; unmatched junction nucleotides: 6. The CDR3 has 15 residues. CDR3 in DNA: TGTGCCTTGTGGCTCCGGGAGTTGGGCAAAAAAATCAAGGTATTT. It encodes CALWLRELGKKIKVF.

This clone was seen many times. The protein TCRdb gives is from a much larger clone and does not agree with this DNA's translation at residue 10, likely a read error; the protein shown here comes from the DNA. The chain couples TRGV9 to TRGJP2. The CDR3 is made up of 15 amino acids. Germline values: CDR1 GITISATS, CDR2 ISYDGTV (reference sequence). CDR3: CALWEPVGSNWIKTF. CDR3 bases: TGTGCCTTGTGGGAGCCGGTCGGTAGTAATTGGATCAAGACGTTT.